Presented here are 8 T cell receptor beta chains from one specimen sequenced in a study of tumor and adjacent non-tumor tissue in lung cancer. The template was RNA from unsorted bulk tissue. This non-tumor lung sample came from over 3 cm beyond the tumor edge. The library came from three nested PCR rounds adapted from ARM-PCR protocols. TCRdb passed the multiplex PCR reads through MiXCR, listing each CDR3 protein once. The data hold approximately 79,000 distinct CDR3 sequences, with approximately 82% observed a single time. The sample consisted of distant non-tumor lung tissue. The receptors were gathered from a man aged 70 or older with non-small cell lung cancer.

CDR3 in DNA: TGTGCCAGACGTACACGGGAAAAACTGTTTTTT. It is translated as CARRTREKLFF. The chain joins TRBV12-3 or TRBV12-4 to TRBJ1-4; no definite D call. Between the trimmed V and J ends, which lost 9 bases and 8 bases, there was a span of 10 bases. This CDR3 spans 11 amino acids.

Turning to this clonotype: Its ends do not fully match the called genes, so a read error is possible. This CDR3 reads CCAEPYLQTGQETQYF. The CDR3 coding sequence is TGCTGCGCCGAGCCCTACCTCCAGACAGGTCAAGAAACCCAGTACTTC. The chain employs TRBV29-1 and TRBJ2-5; D may be TRBD1 (6 bases). The germline V gene has CDR1 SQVTM and CDR2 ANQGSEA. The CDR3 loop spans 16 amino acids.

The J gene is TRBJ2-1, the V gene TRBV6-5, with D tentatively TRBD2 (5 bases). V gave up 7 bases and J gave up 5 bases, with 15 bases separating them. The germline V gene encodes CDR1 MNHEY and CDR2 SVGAGI. This CDR3 is built from 14 residues. The CDR3 loop is CASNLAGVNNEQFF. CDR3 DNA sequence: TGTGCCAGCAACCTTGCCGGGGTCAACAATGAGCAGTTCTTC.

There are a few counts of this clonotype. The chain recombines TRBV12-3 or TRBV12-4 with TRBJ2-2; tentative D call: TRBD2 (7 bases). The CDR3 extends over 16 amino acids. Trimming left V 9 bases short and J 5 bases short, with 22 bases between. The CDR3 region has the DNA TGTGCCAGTAGTCTATACGGCGGGGGCTATACCGGGGAGCTGTTTTTT. This codes for CASSLYGGGYTGELFF.

With regard to this clonotype: A junction boundary mismatches the germline segment, possibly from a read error. The rearrangement links TRBV7-9 to TRBJ2-3; the D gene is possibly TRBD2 (5 bases). This CDR3 has 12 amino acids. Germline V gene data show CDR1 as SEHNR and CDR2 as FQNEAQ (reference sequence). CDR3 DNA sequence: TGTGCCAGCTCGGGGAATACAGATACGAAGTATTTT. It is translated as CASSGNTDTKYF.

Of note for this clonotype: No conserved phenylalanine or tryptophan ends this CDR3, so it is likely a read error. For the CDR3, the DNA is TGTGCCAGCAGTTATGGGACTAGCGGGAGTGGACGTGGGTACAAAGAGCAGTTCGTC. Its translation is CASSYGTSGSGRGYKEQFV. The J gene is TRBJ2-1, the V gene TRBV6-2 or TRBV6-3; 14 positions agree with TRBD2. The germline gives CDR1 MNHEY, CDR2 SVGEGT. This CDR3 has 19 amino acids.

Points on this clonotype: One end of the junction is discordant with germline, which a read error may explain. The gene calls are TRBV12-3 or TRBV12-4 and TRBJ2-1; tentative D call: TRBD2 (5 bases). The CDR3 is 13 residues long. Here the CDR3 DNA reads TGTGCTAGCATCCTGCGGGTTGGCAATGAGCAGTTCTTC. As protein: CASILRVGNEQFF.

This clonotype was recorded many times. The J gene is TRBJ2-1, the V gene TRBV7-8; D is undetermined. The CDR3 runs 13 residues. V lost 6 bases, J lost 8 bases, and 14 bases lay in between. CDR1 is SGHVS, CDR2 FQNEAQ, per germline. In DNA, the CDR3 is TGTGCCAGCAGTCCACCCTACTCCGATGAGCAGTTCTTC. Its translation: CASSPPYSDEQFF.